This T cell receptor beta chain comes out of a study of cytomegalovirus exposure and HLA in healthy donors. V shed 4 bases and J 3 bases; nucleotides not matched to a gene: 12. This CDR3 spans 16 amino acids. Germline V gene sequence: CDR1 SGHRS, CDR2 YFSETQ. Researchers ran the PCR with 60 Vbeta and 13 Jbeta primers. As originally analysed: Some 80 million unique TCR beta chains, roughly 11 million shared, were counted in a later analysis. Assay: immunoSEQ multiplex PCR; the TCRdb copy retains only in-frame clones and omits some. That table supplies the V and J calls and clone size; D and trimming were determined from the DNA. The sample consists of approximately 180,000 clones, about 87% of them appearing once.

The TCR comes from a woman under 30 in good health and CMV-seronegative. The chain is built from TRBV5-1 and TRBJ1-2; TRBD1 agrees at 7 bases. The source material was PBMCs. The CDR3 loop reads CASSPSDRQLYYGYTF. CDR3 in DNA: TGCGCCAGCAGCCCGTCGGACAGGCAGCTATACTATGGCTACACCTTC.